This is a list of T cell receptor beta chains from one sample in a study of cytomegalovirus exposure and HLA in healthy donors. Sequencing was performed with immunoSEQ multiplex PCR; in TCRdb, only in-frame clones are kept and a portion is missing. The profile shows 110,000 to 150,000 clones, around 70% of them singletons. Sequencing used PBMCs. The receptor source for this set is a woman aged 60 to 75 in good health and CMV-seropositive. Each CDR3 is given without its conserved first and last residue.

TRBJ2-3,TRBV7-8,ASSLMAGGADTQY
TRBJ2-3,TRBV29-1,SVILAGGPGDTQY
TRBJ2-1,TRBV5-1,ASSFRPSGSNNEQF
TRBJ2-1,TRBV7-3,ASSSTVDNEQF
TRBJ2-7,TRBV18,ASSLGTATYEQY
TRBJ2-5,TRBV5-1,ASSSGSSGQETQY
TRBJ2-7,TRBV25-1,ASSDLTSGSAYEQY
TRBJ2-7,TRBV23-1,ASSHQRGPIEQY
TRBJ1-1,TRBV4-1,ASSQEGQGWTEAF
TRBJ1-2,TRBV27,ASSLLDRGSGYT
TRBJ2-7,TRBV29-1,SVEAGGQGGEQY
TRBJ1-2,TRBV30,AWSVPGLAGGYT
TRBJ2-7,TRBV18,ASSPDGGLDEQY
TRBJ1-5,TRBV28,ASSLSGQTNQPQH
TRBJ1-2,TRBV5-4,ASCRDSNYGYT
TRBJ2-6,TRBV18,ASSPTGGAFGANVLT
TRBJ1-4,TRBV19,ASTGSEEKLF
TRBJ1-3,TRBV11-2,ASSLETGYGNTIY
TRBJ1-2,TRBV6-6,ASTSRPFPLSYGYT
TRBJ2-7,TRBV4-1,ASSQDQASGRAYEQY
TRBJ2-7,TRBV5-1,ASSFRDRETYEQY
TRBJ2-1,TRBV11-3,ASSLSGLANEQF
TRBJ2-5,TRBV23-1,ASSRLAGVPQETQY
TRBJ2-7,TRBV9,ASSKGQGRTGEQY
TRBJ2-5,TRBV5-6,ASSFPQSSETQY
TRBJ1-1,TRBV28,ASSLGQGPTEAF
TRBJ2-5,TRBV9,ASSVVYSAGQETQY
TRBJ2-3,TRBV14,ASSPGRWSTDTQY
TRBJ1-1,TRBV5-6,ASSLLEAEAF
TRBJ2-7,TRBV29-1,SVGQGVYEQY
TRBJ1-1,TRBV25-1,ASSQQQGRNTEAF
TRBJ2-7,TRBV5-4,ASSRPGEQY
TRBJ1-5,TRBV30,AWSGARDHLYSNQPQH
TRBJ1-6,TRBV5-6,ASSLQRQGPSPLH
TRBJ2-1,TRBV5-1,ASSLEAGEYNEQF
TRBJ2-7,TRBV4-1,ASSHLGGDYEQY
TRBJ2-2,TRBV9,ASSVGFSAGELF
TRBJ1-5,TRBV5-8,ASSFRTGGTNQPQH
TRBJ1-4,TRBV5-4,ASSWGGQGDEKLF